This T cell receptor (beta chain) was captured by sequencing in a study of metastatic and nonmetastatic thyroid tumors. No patient received treatment before thyroid surgery. TCRdb reprocessed the PCR reads via MiXCR. The sample includes roughly 30,000 clones, around 32% of them seen just once. V lost 2 bases, J lost 5 bases, and 10 bases lay in between. CDR1 MNHEY and CDR2 SVGEGT come from the germline V gene. This CDR3 is built from 14 residues. The chain carries TRBV6-2 or TRBV6-3 and TRBJ2-1; D possibly corresponds to TRBD1 (6 bases). This clonotype originated in a female donor with papillary thyroid cancer or a benign thyroid nodule (not recorded which). Some clones in this sample may be carry-over from other donors' samples. The material sequenced was blood. The CDR3 DNA reads as TGTGCCAGCAGTTACGAGGGGGTCCACAATGAGCAGTTCTTC. Translated: CASSYEGVHNEQFF.